A single T cell receptor (beta chain) is shown here with its context. Its antigen is undetermined. The data derive from a study of radiotherapy plus CTLA-4 blockade in lung cancer. Study background: Disease control was achieved by approximately 32% of patients, and objective responses by 18%. Overall study results and limits: Response, reportedly, was best predicted by interferon-beta along with early blood T cell clone dynamics. Once radiotherapy plus ipilimumab had been given, TCR clones derived from tumor expanded in blood.

The table came from immunoSEQ multiplex PCR; TCRdb's copy has only in-frame clones and leaves some out. In the table there are tens of thousands of clones, around 76% of which are singletons. In germline, CDR1 is SGHDT, CDR2 YYEEEE. The CDR3 runs to 16 residues. Trimming cost V 2 bases and J 3 bases; bases outside gene matches: 4. Focal radiation plus CTLA-4 blockade with ipilimumab was administered to patients who had chemo-refractory metastatic non-small-cell lung cancer. The TCR comes from a human donor with non-small cell lung cancer who had a partial response to radiotherapy plus ipilimumab. Some clones in this sample may be carry-over from other donors' samples. V is TRBV5-6 and J is TRBJ2-3; 12 nucleotides agree with TRBD2. Sequencing was performed on peripheral blood, taken from a patient treated with radiotherapy plus ipilimumab. The CDR3 DNA follows: TGTGCCAGCAGCTTTCCTAGCGGGGGGGCAACAGATACGCAGTATTTT. This codes for CASSFPSGGATDTQYF. Filled out from reference TRBV5-6 and TRBJ2-3, the complete variable domain reads DAGVTQSPTHLIKTRGQQVTLRCSPKSGHDTVSWYQQALGQGPQFIFQYYEEEERQRGNFPDRFSGHQFPNYSSELNVNALLLGDSALYLCASSFPSGGATDTQYFGPGTRLTVL.